Listed below are T cell receptor beta chains from one sample, sequenced in a study of T cells after yellow fever vaccination. TCRdb used MiXCR to reprocess the 5' RACE reads, holding one entry per CDR3 protein. The top ten clones hold about a quarter of a sample with about 310,000 distinct CDR3 sequences, more than 3% of them seen once. Sequenced here: PBMCs, sampled on the day of the yellow fever booster vaccination. The source is a man younger than 35 who received the YFV17D yellow fever vaccine. CDR3s include the opening cysteine and the closing phenylalanine or tryptophan. Each record gives: V gene, clone size, J gene, D gene, CDR3 protein, CDR3 DNA. The D gene is left open where the match is weak. For some rows the clone size is stated as once, few or many, or as a class when expanded; others skip it.

>TRBV6-2/TRBV6-3|many|TRBJ1-2|NA
CASSYYSYGYTF
TGTGCCAGCAGTTACTACAGCTATGGCTACACCTTC
>TRBV11-2|many|TRBJ2-5|NA
CASSFRRRPQETQYF
TGTGCCAGCAGCTTCCGACGTAGACCTCAAGAGACCCAGTACTTC
>TRBV6-1|few|TRBJ1-2|NA
CASILRHSQGYGYTF
TGTGCCAGCATCCTCCGACACAGTCAAGGCTATGGCTACACCTTC
>TRBV10-3|many|TRBJ1-2|NA
CAISESGQGIYGYTF
TGTGCCATCAGTGAGTCTGGGCAGGGGATTTATGGCTACACCTTC
>TRBV20-1|NA|TRBJ1-2|NA
CSARERTLYGYTF
TGCAGTGCTAGAGAACGGACACTCTATGGCTACACCTTC
>TRBV5-1|many|TRBJ2-1|TRBD2
CASSLAGSGGRYNEQFF
TGCGCCAGCAGCTTGGCCGGCAGCGGGGGACGCTACAATGAGCAGTTCTTC
>TRBV5-1|NA|TRBJ1-6|NA
CASSDVEGGSPLHF
TGCGCCAGCAGCGACGTGGAGGGGGGATCACCCCTCCACTTT
>TRBV7-3|many|TRBJ2-3|TRBD2
CASSSSGGADTQYF
TGCGCCAGCAGCTCCAGCGGGGGGGCAGATACGCAGTATTTT
>TRBV7-2|many|TRBJ2-1|NA
CASSQSRLYNEQFF
TGTGCCAGCAGCCAATCCCGCCTTTACAATGAGCAGTTCTTC
>TRBV5-1|NA|TRBJ2-5|NA
CASSLGAALQETQYF
TGCGCCAGCAGCTTGGGAGCGGCGCTCCAAGAGACCCAGTACTTC
>TRBV7-7|NA|TRBJ2-7|NA
CASSPYEGSEQYF
TGTGCCAGCAGCCCCTACGAAGGGAGCGAGCAGTACTTC
>TRBV7-3|many|TRBJ1-3|NA
CASSVGPANTIYF
TGTGCCAGCAGCGTCGGTCCAGCAAACACCATATATTTT
>TRBV12-3/TRBV12-4|few|TRBJ1-5|TRBD1
CASRQGVSNQPQHF
TGTGCCAGCAGACAGGGGGTTAGCAATCAGCCCCAGCATTTT
>TRBV7-9|few|TRBJ2-1|NA
CASSRVQGGYNEQFF
TGTGCCAGCAGCCGTGTGCAGGGGGGTTACAATGAGCAGTTCTTC
>TRBV7-2|many|TRBJ1-1|NA
CASSLLLGAGDAFF
TGTGCCAGCAGCCTCCTCCTTGGGGCAGGGGACGCTTTCTTT
>TRBV12-3/TRBV12-4|NA|TRBJ2-3|TRBD1
CASSRDRDVDTQYF
TGTGCCAGCAGTCGGGACAGGGATGTGGATACGCAGTATTTT